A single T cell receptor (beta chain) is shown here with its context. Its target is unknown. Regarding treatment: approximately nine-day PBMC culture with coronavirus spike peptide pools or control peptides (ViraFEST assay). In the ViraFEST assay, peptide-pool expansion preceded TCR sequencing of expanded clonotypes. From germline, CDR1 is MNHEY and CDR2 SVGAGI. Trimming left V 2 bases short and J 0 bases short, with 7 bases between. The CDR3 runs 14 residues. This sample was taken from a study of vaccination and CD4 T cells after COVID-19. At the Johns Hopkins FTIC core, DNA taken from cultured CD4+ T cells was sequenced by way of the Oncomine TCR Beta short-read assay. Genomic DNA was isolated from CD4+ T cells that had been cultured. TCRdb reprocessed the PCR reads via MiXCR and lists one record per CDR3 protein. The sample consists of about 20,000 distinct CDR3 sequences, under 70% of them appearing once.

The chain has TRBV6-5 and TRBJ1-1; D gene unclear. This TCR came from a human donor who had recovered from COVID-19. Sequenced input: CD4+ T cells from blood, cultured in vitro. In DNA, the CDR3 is TGTGCCAGCAGTTACAACCCACTGAACACTGAAGCTTTCTTT. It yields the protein CASSYNPLNTEAFF.